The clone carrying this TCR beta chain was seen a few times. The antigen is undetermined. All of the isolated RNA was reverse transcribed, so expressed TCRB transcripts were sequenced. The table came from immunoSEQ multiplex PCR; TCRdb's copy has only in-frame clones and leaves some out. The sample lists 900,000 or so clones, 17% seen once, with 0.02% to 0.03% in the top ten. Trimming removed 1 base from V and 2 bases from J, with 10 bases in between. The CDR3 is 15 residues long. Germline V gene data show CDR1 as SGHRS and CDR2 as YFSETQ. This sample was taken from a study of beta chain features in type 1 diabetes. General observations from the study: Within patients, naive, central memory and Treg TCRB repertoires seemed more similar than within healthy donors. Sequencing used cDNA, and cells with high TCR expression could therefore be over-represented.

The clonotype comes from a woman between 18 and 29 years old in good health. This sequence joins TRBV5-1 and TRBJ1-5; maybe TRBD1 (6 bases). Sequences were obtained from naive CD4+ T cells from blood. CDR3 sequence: CASSLSPGGNQPQHF. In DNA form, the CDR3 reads TGCGCCAGCAGCTTGAGCCCAGGGGGCAATCAGCCCCAGCATTTT.